A single sample gave rise to the 16 T cell receptor beta chains below, sequenced in a study of response to subunit inactivated influenza vaccine. MiXCR was run by TCRdb on the RT-PCR reads, yielding one entry per CDR3 protein. The sample lists approximately 500,000 distinct CDR3 sequences, 20% to 25% occurring once. The same specimen was also included in a second study, on T cells expressing NK-cell markers. Per that study: Libraries used 5'RACE template switching adding universal primer site and UMIs.

The specimen comprised CD4+ T cells sorted from PBMCs, sampled about 12 days after vaccination. Source of these receptors: a man in his fifties or sixties who received an inactivated influenza vaccine.

In this sample, this clonotype turned up a few times. The chain links TRBV7-9 to TRBJ1-1; D not certain. Germline assignment: CDR1 SEHNR and CDR2 FQNEAQ (reference sequence). Between the trimmed V and J ends, which lost 2 bases and 1 base, there was a span of 5 bases. The CDR3 is made up of 13 amino acids. CDR3 region: CASSLFENTEAFF. CDR3 in DNA: TGTGCCAGCAGCTTATTTGAGAACACTGAAGCTTTCTTT.

This rearrangement joins TRBV7-9 to TRBJ1-6, with D hard to call. The CDR3 is 14 amino acids. V was shortened by 2 bases and J by 6 bases, with 8 bases between the two germline ends. Germline lookup yields CDR1 SEHNR and CDR2 FQNEAQ (reference sequence). In nucleotides, the CDR3 is TGTGCCAGCAGCTTACAGACACCTAATTCACCCCTCCACTTT. It codes for CASSLQTPNSPLHF. Supplemented by reference TRBV7-9 and TRBJ1-6, the full variable domain reads DTGVSQNPRHKITKRGQNVTFRCDPISEHNRLYWYRQTLGQGPEFLTYFQNEAQLEKSRLLSDRFSAERPKGSFSTLEIQRTEQGDSAMYLCASSLQTPNSPLHFGNGTRLTVT.

This sequence joins TRBV24-1 and TRBJ2-1; 8 nucleotides align to TRBD2. Germline CDR1 reads KGHDR; CDR2 reads SFDVKD. This CDR3 region has 18 residues. Trimming took 5 bases from V and 1 from J; bases not matched to a gene: 12. Written as DNA, the CDR3 is TGTGCCACCAGTGCCCCGGCGGGGGGCAGGGAATCCTACAATGAGCAGTTCTTC. It codes for CATSAPAGGRESYNEQFF.

The chain couples TRBV20-1 to TRBJ1-3, with a tentative D call TRBD1 (6 bases). The germline V gene has CDR1 DFQATT and CDR2 SNEGSKA (reference sequence). The CDR3 consists of 13 residues. Between the trimmed V and J ends, which lost 3 bases and 8 bases, there was a span of 14 bases. The CDR3 is CSARDSRVYTIYF. In DNA form, the CDR3 reads TGCAGTGCTAGGGACAGCCGTGTGTACACCATATATTTT.

The chain recombines TRBV29-1 with TRBJ2-2; D call uncertain. The CDR3 loop spans 13 amino acids. Trimming shortened V by 3 bases and J by 7 bases, and 12 bases separated the two germline ends. Per germline, CDR1 SQVTM and CDR2 ANQGSEA. The CDR3 bases are TGCAGCGTTGATGCCGCCGGCGTCGGGGAGCTGTTTTTT. Its translation is CSVDAAGVGELFF.

This clonotype has only a few counts. This sequence joins TRBV11-2 and TRBJ2-2; tentative D call: TRBD1 (6 bases). This CDR3 contains 13 residues. Per germline, CDR1 SGHAT and CDR2 FQNNGV. V lost 5 bases and J lost 7, with 11 bases in between. In DNA, the CDR3 is TGTGCCAGCAGCACCGAGACAGGCGGGGAGCTGTTTTTT. Its protein is CASSTETGGELFF.

V is TRBV12-3 or TRBV12-4 and J is TRBJ2-1; D is perhaps TRBD2 (7 bases). The CDR3 consists of 18 residues. Trimming took 3 bases from V and 0 from J, leaving 18 bases between them. The CDR3 nucleotides are TGTGCCAGCAGTTTTGGCCGGGGGGACACCCGCTCCTACAATGAGCAGTTCTTC. Translation: CASSFGRGDTRSYNEQFF.

This clonotype was counted many times. The genes are TRBV7-8 and TRBJ2-5; D ambiguous. This CDR3 has 14 residues. V gave up 6 bases and J gave up 0 bases, with 11 bases separating them. Germline-derived CDR1 and CDR2 are SGHVS and FQNEAQ. The CDR3 region is CASRAERYQETQYF. The CDR3 nucleotides read TGTGCCAGCAGGGCAGAACGATACCAAGAGACCCAGTACTTC.

This clonotype was counted at least ten times. This chain connects TRBV5-1 to TRBJ2-7, with 9 bases identical to TRBD1. Germline CDR1 is SGHRS and CDR2 is YFSETQ. V was clipped by 5 bases and J by 3 bases; unmatched bases: 6. The CDR3 totals 14 residues. CDR3: CASSWTGDGYEQYF. CDR3 DNA sequence: TGCGCCAGCAGTTGGACAGGGGACGGCTACGAGCAGTACTTC.

This clonotype was picked up a small number of times. This sequence joins TRBV21-1 and TRBJ2-1. TRBV21-1 is a documented pseudogene. The CDR3 runs to 13 residues. CDR3 sequence (DNA): TGTGCCAGCAGCAAACCGGCTGGGGATGAGCAGTTCTTC. This codes for CASSKPAGDEQFF.

This clonotype occurred a few times. The V gene is TRBV7-8, the J gene TRBJ2-1; 10 bases map to TRBD1. The CDR3 is 13 amino acids. V shed 6 bases, J shed 7 bases, and the junction held 3 bases outside the gene matches. The germline V gene encodes CDR1 SGHVS and CDR2 FQNEAQ. Here the CDR3 reads CASRGQGRNEQFF. DNA for the CDR3: TGTGCCAGCAGGGGACAGGGGAGAAATGAGCAGTTCTTC. The complete variable domain, with remaining parts taken from reference TRBV7-8 and TRBJ2-1, reads GAGVSQSPRYKVAKRGQDVALRCDPISGHVSLFWYQQALGQGPEFLTYFQNEAQLDKSGLPSDRFFAERPEGSVSTLKIQRTQQEDSAVYLCASRGQGRNEQFFGPGTRLTVL.

This clonotype was picked up a small number of times. V and J are TRBV11-1 and TRBJ1-2; TRBD1 matches 7 bases. V trimming: 1 base; J trimming: 8 bases; junction bases outside the gene matches: 22. Germline values: CDR1 SGHAT, CDR2 FQDESV (reference sequence). CDR3 length: 19 amino acids. The CDR3 reads CASSLEVGVLAGGLRGYTF. In nucleotides, the CDR3 is TGTGCCAGCAGCTTAGAGGTCGGAGTGCTCGCAGGGGGACTTCGGGGCTACACCTTC. Full variable domain (outside the CDR3, taken from reference TRBV11-1 and TRBJ1-2): EAEVAQSPRYKITEKSQAVAFWCDPISGHATLYWYRQILGQGPELLVQFQDESVVDDSQLPKDRFSAERLKGVDSTLKIQPAELGDSAMYLCASSLEVGVLAGGLRGYTFGSGTRLTVV.

This clonotype was detected only a few times. This chain joins TRBV12-3 or TRBV12-4 and TRBJ2-3, with D uncertain. With 2 bases removed from V and 7 bases from J, the gap between germline ends came to 4 bases. The CDR3 is 11 amino acids. The DNA for the CDR3 is TGTGCCAGCAGTTTAAAGAATACGCAGTATTTT. This codes for CASSLKNTQYF.

This chain connects TRBV19 to TRBJ2-5; TRBD1 matches 9 bases. The CDR3 contains 15 residues. Germline CDR1 and CDR2: LNHDA and SQIVND (reference sequence). Germline trimming cut 6 bases from V and 5 bases from J; bases unmatched to any gene: 10. CDR3 amino acids: CASSRSTGGRETQYF. The CDR3 nucleotides read TGTGCCAGTAGCCGATCTACAGGGGGCAGGGAGACCCAGTACTTC.

The chain links TRBV12-3 or TRBV12-4 to TRBJ2-7, with 8 bases lining up with TRBD2. This CDR3 has 12 residues. The V gene end was trimmed by 9 bases and the J gene end by 6 bases; junction bases not matched to a gene: 7. The CDR3 sequence is CASSSGGVEQYF. The CDR3 coding sequence is TGTGCCAGTTCCTCGGGGGGGGTCGAGCAGTACTTC.

V usage is TRBV20-1 and J usage is TRBJ2-1; D tentatively fits TRBD1 or TRBD2 (5 bases each). Germline V gene sequence: CDR1 DFQATT, CDR2 SNEGSKA (reference sequence). There are 15 residues in the CDR3. Trimming took off 5 bases at V and 3 bases at J, with 17 bases between the two ends. The CDR3 DNA reads as TGCAGTGCTGAGGGAACAGGTGGGGGCTACAATGAGCAGTTCTTC. Its protein is CSAEGTGGGYNEQFF.